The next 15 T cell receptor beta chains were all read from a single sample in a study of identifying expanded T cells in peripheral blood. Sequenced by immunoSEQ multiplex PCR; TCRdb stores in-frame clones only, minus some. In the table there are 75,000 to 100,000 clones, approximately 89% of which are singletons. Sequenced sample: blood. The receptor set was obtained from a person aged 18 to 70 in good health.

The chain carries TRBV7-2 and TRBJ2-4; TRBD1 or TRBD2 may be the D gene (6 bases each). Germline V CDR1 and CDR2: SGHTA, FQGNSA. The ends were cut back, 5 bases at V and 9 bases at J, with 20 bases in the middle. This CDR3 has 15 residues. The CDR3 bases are TGTGCCAGCAGCCGAATTCCGGGGGCCTCGAGCATTCAGTACTTC. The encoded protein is CASSRIPGASSIQYF.

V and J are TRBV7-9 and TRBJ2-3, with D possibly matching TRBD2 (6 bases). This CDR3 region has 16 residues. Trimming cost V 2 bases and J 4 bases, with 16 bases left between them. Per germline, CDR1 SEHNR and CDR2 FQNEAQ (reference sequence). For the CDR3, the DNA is TGTGCCAGCAGCTTACCGGACTGGGGAGGACCAGATACGCAGTATTTT. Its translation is CASSLPDWGGPDTQYF. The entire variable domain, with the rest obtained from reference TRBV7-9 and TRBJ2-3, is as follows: DTGVSQNPRHKITKRGQNVTFRCDPISEHNRLYWYRQTLGQGPEFLTYFQNEAQLEKSRLLSDRFSAERPKGSFSTLEIQRTEQGDSAMYLCASSLPDWGGPDTQYFGPGTRLTVL.

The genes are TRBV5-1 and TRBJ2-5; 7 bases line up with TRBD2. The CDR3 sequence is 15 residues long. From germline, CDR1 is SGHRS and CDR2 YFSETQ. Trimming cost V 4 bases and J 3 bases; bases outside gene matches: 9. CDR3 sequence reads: CASSLMGLAEETQYF. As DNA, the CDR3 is TGCGCCAGCAGCCTCATGGGGCTAGCGGAAGAGACCCAGTACTTC. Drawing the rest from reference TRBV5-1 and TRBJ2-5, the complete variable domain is KAGVTQTPRYLIKTRGQQVTLSCSPISGHRSVSWYQQTPGQGLQFLFEYFSETQRNKGNFPGRFSGRQFSNSRSEMNVSTLELGDSALYLCASSLMGLAEETQYFGPGTRLLVL.

CDR3 in DNA: TGTGCCAGCAGCCTCCTGGCAGCGGGGGGTCCAGATACGCAGTATTTT. Its protein is CASSLLAAGGPDTQYF. The chain carries TRBV14 and TRBJ2-3, with TRBD2 identical over 9 bases. The germline V gene has CDR1 SGHDN and CDR2 FVKESK. CDR3 length: 16 residues. With V trimmed by 4 bases and J by 4 bases, 9 bases remained unmatched.

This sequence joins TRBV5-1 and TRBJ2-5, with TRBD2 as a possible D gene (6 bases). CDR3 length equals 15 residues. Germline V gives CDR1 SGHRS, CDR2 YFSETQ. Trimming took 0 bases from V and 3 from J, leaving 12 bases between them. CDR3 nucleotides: TGCGCCAGCAGCTTGGGAGTGGGGGGAGAAGAGACCCAGTACTTC. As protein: CASSLGVGGEETQYF.

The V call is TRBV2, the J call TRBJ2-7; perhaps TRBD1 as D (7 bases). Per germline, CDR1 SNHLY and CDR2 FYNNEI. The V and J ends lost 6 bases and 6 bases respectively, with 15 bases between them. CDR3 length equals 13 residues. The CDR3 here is CASSTGEVSEQYF. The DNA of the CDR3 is TGTGCCAGCAGCACAGGGGAGGTTAGCGAGCAGTACTTC.

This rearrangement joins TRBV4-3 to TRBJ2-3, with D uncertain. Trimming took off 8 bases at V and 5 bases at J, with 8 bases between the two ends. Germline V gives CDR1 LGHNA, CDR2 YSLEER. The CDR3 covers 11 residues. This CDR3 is CASSWGDTQYF. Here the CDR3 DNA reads TGCGCCAGCTCCTGGGGAGATACGCAGTATTTT.

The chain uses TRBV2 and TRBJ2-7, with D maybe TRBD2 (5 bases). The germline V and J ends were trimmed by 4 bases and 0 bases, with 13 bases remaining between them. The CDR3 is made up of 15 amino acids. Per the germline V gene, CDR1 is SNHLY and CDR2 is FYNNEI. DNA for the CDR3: TGTGCCAGCAGTGGGAGGATTAGTAGCTCCTACGAGCAGTACTTC. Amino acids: CASSGRISSSYEQYF.

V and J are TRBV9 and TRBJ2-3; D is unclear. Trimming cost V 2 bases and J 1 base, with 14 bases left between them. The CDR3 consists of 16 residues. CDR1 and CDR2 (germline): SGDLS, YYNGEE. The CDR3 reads CASSVYSASGTDTQYF. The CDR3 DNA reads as TGTGCCAGCAGCGTCTATTCAGCGAGCGGCACAGATACGCAGTATTTT.

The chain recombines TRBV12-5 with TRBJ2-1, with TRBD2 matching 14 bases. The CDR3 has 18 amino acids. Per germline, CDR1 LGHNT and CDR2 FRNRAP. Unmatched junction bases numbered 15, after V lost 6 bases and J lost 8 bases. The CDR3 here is CASGQIPGLAGEGHEQFF. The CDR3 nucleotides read TGTGCTAGTGGCCAAATTCCGGGACTAGCGGGGGAAGGGCATGAGCAGTTCTTC. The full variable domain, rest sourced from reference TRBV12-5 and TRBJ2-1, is DARVTQTPRHKVTEMGQEVTMRCQPILGHNTVFWYRQTMMQGLELLAYFRNRAPLDDSGMPKDRFSAEMPDATLATLKIQPSEPRDSAVYFCASGQIPGLAGEGHEQFFGPGTRLTVL.

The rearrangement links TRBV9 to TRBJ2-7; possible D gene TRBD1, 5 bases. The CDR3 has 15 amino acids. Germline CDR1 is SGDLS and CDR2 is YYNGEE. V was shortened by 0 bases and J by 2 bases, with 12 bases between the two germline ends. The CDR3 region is CASSVEGNPTYEQYF. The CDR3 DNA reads TGTGCCAGCAGCGTAGAGGGGAATCCAACCTACGAGCAGTACTTC.

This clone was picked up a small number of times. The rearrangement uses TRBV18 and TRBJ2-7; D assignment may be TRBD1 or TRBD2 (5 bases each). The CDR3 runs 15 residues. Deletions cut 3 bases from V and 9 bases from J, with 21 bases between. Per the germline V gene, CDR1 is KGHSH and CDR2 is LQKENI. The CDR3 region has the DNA TGTGCCAGCTCACCTGGAGACAGACCCCTCGGGGCGCAGTACTTC. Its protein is CASSPGDRPLGAQYF.

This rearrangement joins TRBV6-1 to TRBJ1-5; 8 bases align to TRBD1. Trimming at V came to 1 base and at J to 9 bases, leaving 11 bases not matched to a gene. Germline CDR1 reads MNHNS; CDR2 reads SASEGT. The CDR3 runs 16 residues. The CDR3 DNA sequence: TGTGCCAGCAGTGAAGGAATTAACAGGGGGGAAAGGCCCCAGCATTTT. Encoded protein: CASSEGINRGERPQHF.

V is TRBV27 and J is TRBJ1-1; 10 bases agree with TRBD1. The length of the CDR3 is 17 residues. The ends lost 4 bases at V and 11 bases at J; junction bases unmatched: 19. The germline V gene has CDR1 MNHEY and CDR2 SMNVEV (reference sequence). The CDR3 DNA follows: TGTGCCAGCAGTTCACAGGATCCGACAGGGGGCGTCAGAAATGCTTTCTTT. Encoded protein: CASSSQDPTGGVRNAFF.

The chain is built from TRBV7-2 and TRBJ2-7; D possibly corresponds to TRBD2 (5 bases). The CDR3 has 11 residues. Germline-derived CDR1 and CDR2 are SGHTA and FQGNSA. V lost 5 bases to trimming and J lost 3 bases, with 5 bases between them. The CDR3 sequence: CASSGSYEQYF. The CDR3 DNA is TGTGCCAGCAGCGGGAGCTACGAGCAGTACTTC.